These T cell receptor beta chains were read from a single sample in a study of T cell responses to AZD1222 COVID-19 vaccine. Libraries were prepared by immunoSEQ multiplex PCR; TCRdb keeps only in-frame clonotypes and omits some of them. The data show tens of thousands of clones, with roughly 90% seen just once and around 3.2% held by the top ten. Sequencing was performed on peripheral blood, taken 28 days after the second AZD1222 dose. The receptors stem from an adult who received the AZD1222 COVID-19 vaccine. CDR3s include the opening cysteine and the closing phenylalanine or tryptophan. Each record gives: clone size, D gene, V gene, J gene, CDR3 protein, CDR3 DNA. D genes are given only for firm matches. Size is stated for part of the rows, as once, few or many counts, or as a class when the clone is expanded.

abundance: few; d_gene: TRBD1; v_gene: TRBV5-1; j_gene: TRBJ1-3; CDR3aa: CASSLGQGDGNTIYF; CDR3nt: TGCGCCAGCAGCTTGGGACAGGGGGACGGAAACACCATATATTTT
abundance: .; d_gene: TRBD1; v_gene: TRBV6-6; j_gene: TRBJ2-3; CDR3aa: CASSYARDRGRDTQYF; CDR3nt: TGTGCCAGCAGTTACGCCCGGGACAGGGGGCGGGATACGCAGTATTTT
abundance: .; d_gene: .; v_gene: TRBV29-1; j_gene: TRBJ2-2; CDR3aa: CSVAGATGELFF; CDR3nt: TGCAGCGTTGCTGGGGCCACCGGGGAGCTGTTTTTT
abundance: .; d_gene: .; v_gene: TRBV27; j_gene: TRBJ1-1; CDR3aa: CASSPPTGLTEAFF; CDR3nt: TGTGCCAGCAGTCCACCCACAGGTTTGACTGAAGCTTTCTTT
abundance: .; d_gene: .; v_gene: TRBV11-3; j_gene: TRBJ1-1; CDR3aa: CASSLKGGVDTEAFF; CDR3nt: TGTGCCAGCAGCCTCAAAGGAGGGGTTGACACTGAAGCTTTCTTT
abundance: few; d_gene: .; v_gene: TRBV3-1/TRBV3-2; j_gene: TRBJ1-2; CDR3aa: CASSLGRAYTF; CDR3nt: TGTGCCAGCAGTCTAGGACGCGCCTACACCTTC
abundance: .; d_gene: .; v_gene: TRBV6-1; j_gene: TRBJ2-7; CDR3aa: CASSEVQGPYEQYF; CDR3nt: TGTGCCAGCAGTGAAGTCCAGGGGCCCTACGAGCAGTACTTC
abundance: .; d_gene: .; v_gene: TRBV5-1; j_gene: TRBJ2-3; CDR3aa: CASSLAGAKSHTQYF; CDR3nt: TGCGCCAGCAGCTTGGCGGGGGCTAAGAGCCATACGCAGTATTTT
abundance: .; d_gene: .; v_gene: TRBV28; j_gene: TRBJ1-5; CDR3aa: CASSLSFDRYSNQPQHF; CDR3nt: TGTGCCAGCAGTTTATCCTTCGACAGGTATAGCAATCAGCCCCAGCATTTT
abundance: .; d_gene: TRBD1; v_gene: TRBV28; j_gene: TRBJ1-1; CDR3aa: CASTAFRGRTEAFF; CDR3nt: TGTGCCAGCACCGCTTTCAGGGGGCGAACTGAAGCTTTCTTT
abundance: .; d_gene: .; v_gene: TRBV19; j_gene: TRBJ1-1; CDR3aa: CASSMTVNTEAFF; CDR3nt: TGTGCCAGTAGTATGACAGTTAACACTGAAGCTTTCTTT
abundance: .; d_gene: .; v_gene: TRBV7-9; j_gene: TRBJ1-1; CDR3aa: CASSQDSGNTEAFF; CDR3nt: TGTGCCAGCAGTCAAGACAGTGGGAACACTGAAGCTTTCTTT
abundance: .; d_gene: .; v_gene: TRBV5-1; j_gene: TRBJ2-5; CDR3aa: CASSLTLETQYF; CDR3nt: TGCGCCAGCAGCTTGACCTTGGAGACCCAGTACTTC
abundance: .; d_gene: .; v_gene: TRBV4-1; j_gene: TRBJ2-7; CDR3aa: CASSQPWAFPYEQYF; CDR3nt: TGCGCCAGCAGCCAACCCTGGGCATTCCCCTACGAGCAGTACTTC
abundance: .; d_gene: .; v_gene: TRBV30; j_gene: TRBJ1-1; CDR3aa: CAWNRVLTEAFF; CDR3nt: TGTGCCTGGAACAGGGTACTCACTGAAGCTTTCTTT
abundance: .; d_gene: .; v_gene: TRBV10-3; j_gene: TRBJ2-7; CDR3aa: CAISEGGPYEQYF; CDR3nt: TGTGCCATCAGTGAGGGAGGGCCCTACGAGCAGTACTTC
abundance: .; d_gene: .; v_gene: TRBV2; j_gene: TRBJ2-2; CDR3aa: CASSELENTGELFF; CDR3nt: TGTGCCAGCAGTGAGTTGGAAAACACCGGGGAGCTGTTTTTT
abundance: once; d_gene: TRBD1; v_gene: TRBV3-1/TRBV3-2; j_gene: TRBJ1-1; CDR3aa: CASSPEDRQTEAFF; CDR3nt: TGTGCCAGCAGCCCAGAGGACAGGCAAACTGAAGCTTTCTTT
abundance: .; d_gene: .; v_gene: TRBV7-2; j_gene: TRBJ1-1; CDR3aa: CASSISQGSTEAFF; CDR3nt: TGTGCCAGCAGCATCAGCCAGGGGTCCACTGAAGCTTTCTTT
abundance: .; d_gene: .; v_gene: TRBV12-3/TRBV12-4; j_gene: TRBJ2-7; CDR3aa: CASSFQGSYEQYF; CDR3nt: TGTGCCAGCAGTTTTCAGGGGTCCTACGAGCAGTACTTC
abundance: .; d_gene: TRBD1; v_gene: TRBV27; j_gene: TRBJ1-5; CDR3aa: CASSSIQGDSNQPQHF; CDR3nt: TGTGCCAGCAGTTCTATACAGGGGGATAGCAATCAGCCCCAGCATTTT
abundance: .; d_gene: .; v_gene: TRBV18; j_gene: TRBJ2-2; CDR3aa: CASSSSSELFF; CDR3nt: TGTGCCAGCTCATCCTCCTCCGAGCTGTTTTTT
abundance: .; d_gene: TRBD1; v_gene: TRBV4-2; j_gene: TRBJ2-1; CDR3aa: CASSQDLPGQGNDEQFF; CDR3nt: TGTGCCAGCAGCCAAGATCTCCCGGGACAGGGTAACGATGAGCAGTTCTTC
abundance: once; d_gene: .; v_gene: TRBV29-1; j_gene: TRBJ1-1; CDR3aa: CSGVDSEAFF; CDR3nt: TGCAGCGGGGTCGACTCTGAAGCTTTCTTT
abundance: .; d_gene: TRBD1; v_gene: TRBV9; j_gene: TRBJ1-2; CDR3aa: CASSPRGPRYGYTF; CDR3nt: TGTGCCAGCAGCCCCAGGGGGCCCCGCTATGGCTACACCTTC
abundance: .; d_gene: .; v_gene: TRBV18; j_gene: TRBJ2-7; CDR3aa: CASSPPYPYEQYF; CDR3nt: TGTGCCAGCTCACCACCTTACCCCTACGAGCAGTACTTC
abundance: .; d_gene: .; v_gene: TRBV12-3/TRBV12-4; j_gene: TRBJ1-1; CDR3aa: CASTMDGGTEAFF; CDR3nt: TGTGCCAGCACCATGGACGGTGGCACTGAAGCTTTCTTT
abundance: .; d_gene: TRBD1; v_gene: TRBV28; j_gene: TRBJ1-2; CDR3aa: CASSVHRGLAYGYTF; CDR3nt: TGTGCCAGCAGTGTACACAGGGGGCTTGCCTATGGCTACACCTTC
abundance: .; d_gene: .; v_gene: TRBV6-6; j_gene: TRBJ1-1; CDR3aa: CASRPTGQTGTEAFF; CDR3nt: TGTGCCAGCAGACCCACCGGACAGACCGGGACTGAAGCTTTCTTT
abundance: .; d_gene: .; v_gene: TRBV7-2; j_gene: TRBJ2-5; CDR3aa: CASSWASGSQETQYF; CDR3nt: TGTGCCAGCAGCTGGGCCTCCGGCTCCCAAGAGACCCAGTACTTC
abundance: .; d_gene: .; v_gene: TRBV6-5; j_gene: TRBJ1-2; CDR3aa: CATRRASNYGYTF; CDR3nt: TGTGCCACCAGACGGGCGAGCAACTATGGCTACACCTTC
abundance: .; d_gene: .; v_gene: TRBV27; j_gene: TRBJ1-2; CDR3aa: CASRQRDGPYGYTF; CDR3nt: TGTGCCAGCAGGCAACGAGACGGTCCCTATGGCTACACCTTC
abundance: .; d_gene: .; v_gene: TRBV19; j_gene: TRBJ1-3; CDR3aa: CASSPLSYDSGNTIYF; CDR3nt: TGTGCCAGTAGTCCCCTGTCCTACGACTCTGGAAACACCATATATTTT
abundance: .; d_gene: .; v_gene: TRBV19; j_gene: TRBJ1-2; CDR3aa: CASSIEAFPISYGYTF; CDR3nt: TGTGCCAGTAGTATCGAGGCTTTTCCAATCTCCTATGGCTACACCTTC
abundance: .; d_gene: TRBD2; v_gene: TRBV5-1; j_gene: TRBJ2-3; CDR3aa: CASSPGLVSDTQYF; CDR3nt: TGCGCCAGCAGCCCCGGACTAGTCTCAGATACGCAGTATTTT
abundance: .; d_gene: .; v_gene: TRBV3-1/TRBV3-2; j_gene: TRBJ2-2; CDR3aa: CASSQAWALVTGELFF; CDR3nt: TGTGCCAGCAGCCAAGCCTGGGCTCTTGTCACCGGGGAGCTGTTTTTT
abundance: .; d_gene: TRBD1; v_gene: TRBV11-1; j_gene: TRBJ2-2; CDR3aa: CASSLRGQGTTGELFF; CDR3nt: TGTGCCAGCAGCTTAAGGGGGCAGGGGACCACCGGGGAGCTGTTTTTT